The 25 T cell receptor beta chains presented below share a single source sample, sequenced in a study of shared clonotypes between healthy human individuals (dated by TCRdb to 2020 to 2022). Library preparation used the immunoSEQ multiplex PCR assay. The source is immuneACCESS, and TCRdb retained only in-frame sequences with V and J called. Part of the clones is not carried over; for the studies checked, unresolved V genes explain less than half of this, and the remainder is unexplained. Counted in this sample were roughly 1,600,000 clones; approximately 98.5% of them appeared once. 0.36% of the sample belongs to the ten largest clones. Sequenced: naive CD4+ T cells sorted from blood. The intended sense of this specimen's cell subset or site label: CD45RA+ positively selected. The source of these receptors is a man aged 25 to 40 in good health.

The rearrangement uses TRBV7-2 and TRBJ2-2; 7 nucleotides agree with TRBD2. V dropped 10 bases and J dropped 5; count of bases not matched to a gene: 10. Germline V gene data show CDR1 as SGHTA and CDR2 as FQGNSA. The length of the CDR3 is 14 residues. The CDR3 nucleotides read TGTGCCACCCGAGCCGGGACTACAACCGGGGAGCTGTTTTTT. Its translation is CATRAGTTTGELFF.

The chain carries TRBV5-4 and TRBJ1-1; D is ambiguous. The CDR3 contains 15 residues. Trimming shortened V by 4 bases and J by 5 bases, and 18 bases separated the two germline ends. Germline loops: CDR1 SGHNT, CDR2 YYREEE (reference sequence). The chain's CDR3 is CASSHRQDLSTEAFF. CDR3 DNA: TGTGCCAGCAGCCACCGGCAGGACCTCAGTACTGAAGCTTTCTTT.

This chain joins TRBV19 and TRBJ2-2; a possible D gene is TRBD1 (5 bases). This CDR3 has 14 amino acids. CDR1 and CDR2 (germline): LNHDA, SQIVND (reference sequence). Trimming shortened V by 4 bases and J by 4 bases, and 10 bases separated the two germline ends. As DNA, the CDR3 is TGTGCCAGTAGTACTCAGGGTCGCACCGGGGAGCTGTTTTTT. This gives the protein CASSTQGRTGELFF.

This clone showed up just once. The chain recombines TRBV5-1 with TRBJ1-1, with D unclear. Deletions cut 1 base from V and 5 bases from J, with 9 bases between. There are 13 residues in the CDR3. CDR1 SGHRS and CDR2 YFSETQ come from the germline V gene. CDR3: CASSLKLETEAFF. For the CDR3, the DNA is TGCGCCAGCAGCTTGAAGCTGGAAACTGAAGCTTTCTTT.

The chain combines TRBV7-8 with TRBJ1-2; D unresolved. From germline, CDR1 is SGHVS and CDR2 FQNEAQ. Trimming left V 8 bases short and J 1 base short, with 8 bases between. The CDR3 sequence is 12 residues long. CDR3 coding DNA: TGTGCCAGCTCTGGGATTAACTATGGCTACACCTTC. This translates into CASSGINYGYTF.

The chain is built from TRBV6-5 and TRBJ1-2; TRBD1 might be the D (5 bases). CDR3 length: 13 amino acids. Trimming left V 2 bases short and J 3 bases short, with 7 bases between. The germline V gene encodes CDR1 MNHEY and CDR2 SVGAGI. The CDR3 loop reads CASSYDSHYGYTF. CDR3 DNA sequence: TGTGCCAGCAGTTACGACAGCCACTATGGCTACACCTTC.

Here the CDR3 DNA reads TGTGCCAGCAGCACCAGACAGGGGCCACCAGATACGCAGTATTTT. It translates to CASSTRQGPPDTQYF. The chain employs TRBV9 and TRBJ2-3, with 8 nucleotides matching TRBD1. The V gene's germline CDR1 is SGDLS and CDR2 YYNGEE. The V and J ends lost 4 bases and 4 bases, in that order; junction bases with no gene match: 8. The length of the CDR3 is 15 residues.

The chain joins TRBV19 to TRBJ2-7; D may be TRBD1 or TRBD2 (5 bases each). Germline V lookup: CDR1 LNHDA, CDR2 SQIVND (reference sequence). The V end was cut by 4 bases, the J end by 0 bases, with 22 bases between. The CDR3 totals 18 residues. The CDR3 region has the DNA TGTGCCAGTAGTAGAACCGGGACCTCACAAATCCCCTCCTACGAGCAGTACTTC. Translated: CASSRTGTSQIPSYEQYF.

About this clone itself: The same CDR3 is also encoded by other DNA sequences in this sample. The V call is TRBV18, the J call TRBJ2-7; D unclear. The CDR3 runs to 12 residues. In germline, CDR1 is KGHSH, CDR2 LQKENI. V was pared by 3 bases and J by 3 bases, with 6 bases between. This chain's CDR3 is CASSPNSYEQYF. The CDR3 nucleotides are TGTGCCAGCTCACCCAACAGCTACGAGCAGTACTTC.

This chain joins TRBV11-2 and TRBJ2-5; a weak D match, TRBD2 (5 bases). The V gene lost 3 bases and the J gene lost 4 bases, with 9 bases spanning the gap. Germline V CDR1 and CDR2: SGHAT, FQNNGV. This CDR3 comprises 13 residues. In DNA, the CDR3 is TGTGCCAGCAGCTTCGGGGTTAGAGAGACCCAGTACTTC. Amino acids: CASSFGVRETQYF.

The chain employs TRBV5-1 and TRBJ2-3; 13 bases agree with TRBD2. Trimming removed 0 bases from V and 4 bases from J; junction bases left unmatched: 11. The germline V gene encodes CDR1 SGHRS and CDR2 YFSETQ. The CDR3 is made up of 19 amino acids. CDR3 bases: TGCGCCAGCAGCTTGGCTTCAACTAGCGGGAGGGTTTATCCAGATACGCAGTATTTT. As protein: CASSLASTSGRVYPDTQYF.

In its sample, this clone was seen once. The CDR3 region has the DNA TGCAGCGTATGGGGCTGGACTAGTCCTCAACACTACGAGCAGTACTTC. It is translated as CSVWGWTSPQHYEQYF. This sequence joins TRBV29-1 and TRBJ2-7, with 7 bases aligning to TRBD2. This CDR3 has 16 residues. Trimming removed 6 bases from V and 3 bases from J; junction bases left unmatched: 17. Germline V CDR1 and CDR2: SQVTM, ANQGSEA.

The rearrangement joins TRBV27 to TRBJ1-3, with D unresolved. Deletions cut 0 bases from V and 2 bases from J, with 5 bases between. The CDR3 runs 14 residues. From germline, CDR1 is MNHEY and CDR2 SMNVEV (reference sequence). This chain's CDR3 is CASSLSITGNTIYF. As DNA, the CDR3 is TGTGCCAGCAGTTTATCTATAACTGGAAACACCATATATTTT.

Of note for this clone: Other DNA sequences in this specimen translate into the identical CDR3. This rearrangement joins TRBV2 to TRBJ2-7, with D tentatively TRBD1 (6 bases). The CDR3 covers 13 residues. Germline lookup yields CDR1 SNHLY and CDR2 FYNNEI. Trimming took off 3 bases at V and 4 bases at J, with 10 bases between the two ends. The CDR3 DNA is TGTGCCAGCAGTGACGGGACATCATACGAGCAGTACTTC. Protein product: CASSDGTSYEQYF. The full variable domain, in which reference TRBV2 and TRBJ2-7 provide the parts outside the CDR3, is EPEVTQTPSHQVTQMGQEVILRCVPISNHLYFYWYRQILGQKVEFLVSFYNNEISEKSEIFDDQFSVERPDGSNFTLKIRSTKLEDSAMYFCASSDGTSYEQYFGPGTRLTVT.

The rearrangement links TRBV14 to TRBJ2-3; the D call may be TRBD1 or TRBD2 (5 bases each). The CDR3 contains 16 residues. Germline CDR1 is SGHDN and CDR2 is FVKESK. V was trimmed by 4 bases and J by 2 bases, leaving 16 bases between them. CDR3 sequence (DNA): TGTGCCAGCAGCCGTTGGGGACGGAGCTACACAGATACGCAGTATTTT. This encodes CASSRWGRSYTDTQYF.

V gene TRBV2 combines with J gene TRBJ2-7; D ambiguous. The germline V gene has CDR1 SNHLY and CDR2 FYNNEI. The CDR3 sequence is 12 residues long. Trimming cost V 8 bases and J 4 bases, with 12 bases left between them. Here the CDR3 reads CASDPGRYEQYF. CDR3 coding DNA: TGTGCCAGCGACCCCGGCAGATACGAGCAGTACTTC.

The J gene is TRBJ1-2, the V gene TRBV4-1; TRBD1 aligns across 7 bases. CDR1 and CDR2 from the germline V gene are MGHRA and YSYEKL. J lost 5 bases, V lost 7 bases, and 10 bases had no gene match. The CDR3 has 14 amino acids. Here the CDR3 DNA reads TGCGCCAGCAAACTCTCCGGGACAGAATATGGCTACACCTTC. Residues: CASKLSGTEYGYTF.

This clone appeared once. The same CDR3 is also encoded by other DNA sequences in this sample. The chain uses TRBV2 and TRBJ2-5, with D unresolved. Trimming pared 3 bases from V and 1 base from J, leaving 9 bases between. The CDR3 consists of 14 residues. Germline CDR1 and CDR2: SNHLY and FYNNEI. DNA for the CDR3: TGTGCCAGCAGTGATCGGACGGTCCAAGAGACCCAGTACTTC. Protein sequence: CASSDRTVQETQYF.

This chain uses TRBV18 with TRBJ2-6; TRBD2 is a possible D gene (6 bases). Germline V gene sequence: CDR1 KGHSH, CDR2 LQKENI. CDR3 size: 16 residues. With 4 bases removed from V and 1 base from J, the gap between germline ends came to 11 bases. CDR3 in amino acids: CASSLQRGSGANVLTF. The CDR3 DNA reads as TGTGCCAGCTCACTTCAACGGGGGTCTGGGGCCAACGTCCTGACTTTC.

The J gene is TRBJ2-7, the V gene TRBV11-2; D uncertain. Germline V gene data show CDR1 as SGHAT and CDR2 as FQNNGV. The CDR3 has 14 residues. The V end was cut by 5 bases, the J end by 2 bases, with 13 bases between. For the CDR3, the DNA is TGTGCCAGCAGCGCCTGGACGAGGCCCTACGAGCAGTACTTC. Encoded protein: CASSAWTRPYEQYF.

The chain combines TRBV18 with TRBJ2-2; 7 positions match TRBD2. The germline V gene encodes CDR1 KGHSH and CDR2 LQKENI. V lost 3 bases and J lost 5; bases outside the gene matches: 3. The CDR3 loop spans 14 amino acids. This CDR3 reads CASSPQAGTGELFF. Written as DNA, the CDR3 is TGTGCCAGCTCACCTCAAGCGGGAACCGGGGAGCTGTTTTTT.

This chain joins TRBV11-2 and TRBJ2-3, with D perhaps TRBD2 (6 bases). V was shortened by 7 bases and J by 2 bases, with 7 bases between the two germline ends. Germline V CDR1 and CDR2: SGHAT, FQNNGV. The CDR3 totals 12 residues. The CDR3: CASTGDTDTQYF. CDR3 DNA sequence: TGTGCCAGCACGGGAGACACAGATACGCAGTATTTT.

The V gene is TRBV2, the J gene TRBJ1-2, with TRBD1 identical over 8 bases. With V trimmed by 7 bases and J by 6 bases, 10 bases remained unmatched. This CDR3 has 14 residues. From germline, CDR1 is SNHLY and CDR2 FYNNEI. The CDR3 nucleotides are TGTGCCAGCATCGGACAGGGAATATTTCATGGCTACACCTTC. As protein: CASIGQGIFHGYTF.

The rearrangement links TRBV9 to TRBJ2-1; 7 nucleotides line up with TRBD2. CDR1 SGDLS and CDR2 YYNGEE come from the germline V gene. The CDR3 contains 15 residues. Trimming removed 4 bases from V and 6 bases from J; junction bases left unmatched: 10. As DNA, the CDR3 is TGTGCCAGCAGCCCAAAGGGACTACCTGGCAATGAGCAGTTCTTC. It is translated as CASSPKGLPGNEQFF.

The V and J genes are TRBV11-2 and TRBJ2-1; no firm D call. Deletions cut 5 bases from V and 9 bases from J, with 11 bases between. The CDR3 totals 12 residues. Germline values: CDR1 SGHAT, CDR2 FQNNGV. CDR3 nucleotide sequence: TGTGCCAGCAGCCGTTCTGCTAGTGAGCAGTTCTTC. Its protein product is CASSRSASEQFF.